One and the same sample provided the 27 T cell receptor beta chains below, sequenced in a study of T cell changes during pregnancy in multiple sclerosis (dated by TCRdb to between 2019 and 2020). Receptors were amplified or captured by the immunoSEQ multiplex PCR assay. The source is immuneACCESS, and TCRdb retained only in-frame sequences with V and J called. Part of the clones is not carried over; for the studies checked, unresolved V genes explain less than half of this, and the remainder is unexplained. The sample contains about 130,000 clones, around 97% of them found a single time. Of the sample, more than 0.4% is held by the ten largest clones. The sample was peripheral blood, taken after pregnancy. These receptors were collected from a female donor with multiple sclerosis, enrolled in a pregnancy study.

With regard to this clone: Other DNA sequences from this sample encode an identical CDR3 as well. The gene calls are TRBV10-2 and TRBJ2-7; 10 bases map to TRBD2. This CDR3 comprises 15 residues. The V gene's germline CDR1 is WSHSY and CDR2 SAAADI. V shed 6 bases, J shed 5 bases, and the junction held 10 bases outside the gene matches. CDR3: CASRPPGLALHEQYF. The CDR3 nucleotides are TGCGCCAGCAGACCACCGGGACTAGCGCTTCACGAGCAGTACTTC.

The rearrangement links TRBV27 to TRBJ2-2, with TRBD2 matching 9 bases. V lost 6 bases and J lost 6; bases outside the gene matches: 8. CDR1 is MNHEY, CDR2 SMNVEV, per germline (reference sequence). This CDR3 region has 15 residues. The CDR3 is CASRKWTSEAGELFF. The CDR3 DNA follows: TGTGCCAGCAGAAAATGGACTAGCGAAGCCGGGGAGCTGTTTTTT.

The CDR3 DNA reads TGTGCCAGCAAGATAGGACAGGGAACCTACGAGCAGTACTTC. Its translation is CASKIGQGTYEQYF. The gene calls are TRBV5-6 and TRBJ2-7; the match to TRBD1 covers 8 bases. The CDR3 loop spans 14 amino acids. With 6 bases clipped from V and 2 bases from J, the junction kept 7 bases outside the gene matches. CDR1 and CDR2 (germline): SGHDT, YYEEEE.

Details on this clone: Other nucleotide sequences in the sample specify the same CDR3. J is TRBJ1-5 and V is TRBV28; 8 positions agree with TRBD1. The length of the CDR3 is 15 residues. J was trimmed by 4 bases and V by 6 bases; bases with no gene match: 8. Germline values: CDR1 MDHEN, CDR2 SYDVKM. The CDR3 DNA is TGTGCCAGCAGCCCCGGACAGGGACGAAATCAGCCCCAGCATTTT. This gives the protein CASSPGQGRNQPQHF.

This rearrangement joins TRBV15 to TRBJ2-1; 10 nucleotides agree with TRBD2. Germline CDR1 reads LNHNV; CDR2 reads YYDKDF (reference sequence). CDR3 length equals 14 residues. Trimming removed 5 bases from V and 6 bases from J; junction bases left unmatched: 4. This CDR3 is CATSLAGAGNEQFF. CDR3 DNA: TGTGCCACCAGCCTAGCGGGAGCCGGCAATGAGCAGTTCTTC.

As DNA, the CDR3 is TGTGCCAGTAGTATTCCTAGCGGGAGCAGCGGGGAGCTGTTTTTT. This gives the protein CASSIPSGSSGELFF. The rearrangement links TRBV19 to TRBJ2-2, with 10 bases matching TRBD2. The J segment lost 7 bases and the V segment lost 3 bases, leaving 5 bases of the junction unmatched. Germline assignment: CDR1 LNHDA and CDR2 SQIVND (reference sequence). The CDR3 is 15 amino acids.

The rearrangement uses TRBV9 and TRBJ2-2, with D possibly matching TRBD1 (6 bases). The CDR3 is made up of 15 amino acids. Per the germline V gene, CDR1 is SGDLS and CDR2 is YYNGEE. V gave up 2 bases and J gave up 6 bases, with 14 bases separating them. The CDR3 spells CASSVQTGGPGELFF. CDR3 nucleotide sequence: TGTGCCAGCAGCGTGCAGACAGGTGGGCCCGGGGAGCTGTTTTTT.

This clone was recorded only once. This rearrangement joins TRBV7-3 to TRBJ2-1, with 11 bases lining up with TRBD1. The length of the CDR3 is 14 residues. Germline values: CDR1 SGHTA, CDR2 FQGTGA. Trimming cost V 8 bases and J 7 bases; bases outside gene matches: 7. The chain's CDR3 is CASAGTGGENEQFF. CDR3 nucleotide sequence: TGTGCCAGCGCCGGGACAGGGGGAGAGAATGAGCAGTTCTTC.

The J gene is TRBJ2-3, the V gene TRBV6-5; TRBD1 agrees at 10 bases. Germline CDR1 and CDR2: MNHEY and SVGAGI. The CDR3 loop spans 16 amino acids. V shed 5 bases, J shed 4 bases, and the junction held 9 bases outside the gene matches. The CDR3 DNA follows: TGTGCCAGCAGTAACTGGGGGGACAGGGGATCAGATACGCAGTATTTT. Its translation: CASSNWGDRGSDTQYF.

This clone has only one observation. The rearrangement joins TRBV27 to TRBJ2-7; D is perhaps TRBD2 (7 bases). This CDR3 is built from 16 residues. In germline, CDR1 is MNHEY, CDR2 SMNVEV (reference sequence). V dropped 4 bases and J dropped 2 bases, with 18 bases sitting between them. Here the CDR3 reads CASSSSYGGPTYEQYF. The DNA for the CDR3 is TGTGCCAGCAGTTCATCCTACGGGGGGCCGACCTACGAGCAGTACTTC.

V usage is TRBV7-9 and J usage is TRBJ1-1; D perhaps matches TRBD1 (5 bases). The CDR3 extends over 14 amino acids. The germline V and J ends were trimmed by 2 bases and 1 base, with 8 bases remaining between them. Per the germline V gene, CDR1 is SEHNR and CDR2 is FQNEAQ (reference sequence). CDR3 amino acids: CASSLRGTNTEAFF. DNA of the CDR3: TGTGCCAGCAGCTTAAGGGGAACGAACACTGAAGCTTTCTTT.

This clone is a singleton in its sample. J is TRBJ2-1 and V is TRBV5-4; TRBD1 agrees at 9 bases. The trim removed 2 bases at V and 0 bases at J, leaving 3 bases unmatched. This CDR3 is built from 16 residues. The V gene's germline CDR1 is SGHNT and CDR2 YYREEE (reference sequence). CDR3 sequence reads: CASSLQGASSYNEQFF. As DNA, the CDR3 is TGTGCCAGCAGCTTACAGGGGGCGAGCTCCTACAATGAGCAGTTCTTC.

The chain is built from TRBV5-1 and TRBJ2-4, with 10 bases identical to TRBD2. Trimming cost V 0 bases and J 5 bases; bases outside gene matches: 5. CDR3 length: 16 residues. The germline CDR1 and CDR2 sequences are SGHRS and YFSETQ. CDR3 protein: CASSLVASGRQNIQYF. CDR3 DNA: TGCGCCAGCAGCTTGGTGGCTAGCGGGAGACAAAACATTCAGTACTTC.

This clone came up once. The V call is TRBV28, the J call TRBJ2-7, with D maybe TRBD2 (6 bases). This CDR3 spans 15 amino acids. Trimming cost V 5 bases and J 4 bases, with 18 bases left between them. Germline V CDR1 and CDR2: MDHEN, SYDVKM. CDR3 amino acids: CASSPNAAGGYEQYF. CDR3 nucleotide sequence: TGTGCCAGCAGTCCCAATGCCGCTGGGGGGTACGAGCAGTACTTC.

The chain has TRBV29-1 and TRBJ2-1; perhaps TRBD1 as D (5 bases). This CDR3 has 12 residues. Per germline, CDR1 SQVTM and CDR2 ANQGSEA. Trimming shortened V by 4 bases and J by 6 bases, and 10 bases separated the two germline ends. In DNA form, the CDR3 reads TGCAGCGTTGGTCAGGGTAGCAATGAGCAGTTCTTC. As protein: CSVGQGSNEQFF.

The chain couples TRBV18 to TRBJ1-2; D gene unclear. The V end was cut by 3 bases, the J end by 0 bases, with 11 bases between. The CDR3 has 15 residues. In germline, CDR1 is KGHSH, CDR2 LQKENI. Here the CDR3 DNA reads TGTGCCAGCTCACCGCGGCAGCGCCCTAACTATGGCTACACCTTC. It yields the protein CASSPRQRPNYGYTF.

The chain couples TRBV5-5 to TRBJ2-7; 7 bases are shared with TRBD1. V gave up 5 bases and J gave up 2 bases; unmatched junction bases: 13. Germline CDR1 SGHKS, CDR2 YYEKEE (reference sequence). The CDR3 is 16 amino acids. The CDR3 nucleotides are TGTGCCAGCAGATATTACAGGGGCGGTAGGGCCTACGAGCAGTACTTC. Protein product: CASRYYRGGRAYEQYF. Using reference TRBV5-5 and TRBJ2-7 for the parts outside the CDR3, the full variable domain is DAGVTQSPTHLIKTRGQQVTLRCSPISGHKSVSWYQQVLGQGPQFIFQYYEKEERGRGNFPDRFSARQFPNYSSELNVNALLLGDSALYLCASRYYRGGRAYEQYFGPGTRLTVT.

The V gene is TRBV6-1, the J gene TRBJ2-5, with D possibly being TRBD1 (6 bases). The CDR3 runs to 14 residues. Germline V gives CDR1 MNHNS, CDR2 SASEGT. Trimming took 1 base from V and 1 from J, leaving 7 bases between them. The CDR3, as DNA: TGTGCCAGCAGTGAAGGGACAGTCCAAGAGACCCAGTACTTC. This sequence encodes CASSEGTVQETQYF.

The chain combines TRBV2 with TRBJ2-1; 7 positions match TRBD2. Germline V gives CDR1 SNHLY, CDR2 FYNNEI. The junction had 7 bases not matched to a gene; V was cut back by 4 bases and J by 4 bases. This CDR3 comprises 15 residues. The CDR3 region is CASSVRLAAYNEQFF. The CDR3 DNA reads as TGTGCCAGCAGTGTGAGGCTAGCGGCGTACAATGAGCAGTTCTTC.

J is TRBJ2-3 and V is TRBV28; 8 bases match TRBD1. CDR1 and CDR2 (germline): MDHEN, SYDVKM. The CDR3 covers 16 residues. V lost 1 base to trimming and J lost 2 bases; unmatched junction nucleotides: 5. CDR3 region: CASSLSGQGLTDTQYF. As DNA, the CDR3 is TGTGCCAGCAGTTTATCCGGACAGGGCCTCACAGATACGCAGTATTTT. Combining the CDR3 with reference TRBV28 and TRBJ2-3 gives the whole variable domain DVKVTQSSRYLVKRTGEKVFLECVQDMDHENMFWYRQDPGLGLRLIYFSYDVKMKEKGDIPEGYSVSREKKERFSLILESASTNQTSMYLCASSLSGQGLTDTQYFGPGTRLTVL.

The rearrangement joins TRBV21-1 to TRBJ2-4; the DNA was not used to check the table's D call, TRBD2. TRBV21-1 is shown as a pseudogene. The CDR3 is 10 residues long. The CDR3 loop is CDSLRGLQYF. DNA for the CDR3: TGTGACTCACTCCGGGGTCTTCAGTACTTC.

The CDR3: CASSIASSYNEQFF. The CDR3 bases are TGTGCCAGTAGTATAGCTAGCTCCTACAATGAGCAGTTCTTC. This chain links TRBV19 with TRBJ2-1; no firm D call. Trimming stripped 1 base from V and 0 bases from J, with 4 bases between. CDR1 LNHDA and CDR2 SQIVND come from the germline V gene (reference sequence). The CDR3 covers 14 residues. Using reference TRBV19 and TRBJ2-1 for the parts outside the CDR3, the full variable domain is DGGITQSPKYLFRKEGQNVTLSCEQNLNHDAMYWYRQDPGQGLRLIYYSQIVNDFQKGDIAEGYSVSREKKESFPLTVTSAQKNPTAFYLCASSIASSYNEQFFGPGTRLTVL.

This chain links TRBV5-1 with TRBJ2-2; tentative D call: TRBD2 (6 bases). The germline V and J ends were trimmed by 4 bases and 8 bases, with 15 bases remaining between them. The CDR3 is 14 residues long. Germline assignment: CDR1 SGHRS and CDR2 YFSETQ. The CDR3 DNA is TGCGCCAGCAGCCTCGGAGGGGTATGGGGGGAGCTGTTTTTT. It encodes CASSLGGVWGELFF.

This rearrangement joins TRBV5-4 to TRBJ2-1; 7 bases map to TRBD2. CDR1 and CDR2 (germline): SGHNT, YYREEE (reference sequence). V was clipped by 0 bases and J by 0 bases; unmatched bases: 3. CDR3 length: 16 amino acids. The chain's CDR3 is CASSLGLAASYNEQFF. The CDR3 coding sequence is TGTGCCAGCAGCTTGGGTCTAGCGGCCTCCTACAATGAGCAGTTCTTC.

This sequence joins TRBV10-3 and TRBJ2-7; 13 bases are shared with TRBD2. V lost 2 bases to trimming and J lost 7 bases; unmatched junction nucleotides: 11. This CDR3 is 17 amino acids long. Per germline, CDR1 ENHRY and CDR2 SYGVKD. The CDR3 nucleotides read TGTGCCATCAGTGAGCCCCGGACTAGCGGGAGTATTTATGAGCAGTACTTC. Its translation: CAISEPRTSGSIYEQYF.

The chain is built from TRBV9 and TRBJ2-5; 8 nucleotides align to TRBD1. This CDR3 has 16 amino acids. CDR1 is SGDLS, CDR2 YYNGEE, per germline. V dropped 0 bases and J dropped 2; count of bases not matched to a gene: 6. The CDR3 region is CASSVAPGQGQETQYF. DNA of the CDR3: TGTGCCAGCAGCGTAGCCCCCGGACAGGGACAAGAGACCCAGTACTTC.

The rearrangement uses TRBV27 and TRBJ1-2; TRBD1 is a possible D gene (6 bases). Germline assignment: CDR1 MNHEY and CDR2 SMNVEV (reference sequence). CDR3 length: 15 amino acids. With 5 bases removed from V and 0 bases from J, the gap between germline ends came to 13 bases. As DNA, the CDR3 is TGTGCCAGCAGTCCAAGGACAGACACTAACTATGGCTACACCTTC. This codes for CASSPRTDTNYGYTF.